Listed below are T cell receptor beta chains from one sample, sequenced in a study of blood T cell repertoires in COVID-19. Profiling relied on immunoSEQ multiplex PCR, and the TCRdb table lists in-frame clones only, not all of them. The sample lists roughly 160,000 clones; under 90% were seen once. Sequenced sample: PBMCs or T cells enriched from blood (not recorded which). The receptors derive from a man between 50 and 59 years old who had recovered from COVID-19. CDR3s include the opening cysteine and the closing phenylalanine or tryptophan.

TRBJ1-2 TRBV27 CASSLSGNYGYTF
TRBJ1-3 TRBV4-3 CASSHYRDRDSGNTIYF
TRBJ2-3 TRBV24-1 CATSEPSGGSDTQYF
TRBJ1-5 TRBV7-8 CASRLSGTHSNQPQHF
TRBJ1-4 TRBV10-1 CASRYGENEKLFF
TRBJ2-7 TRBV6-5 CASRSSGVAYEQYF
TRBJ1-1 TRBV6-6 CASTTGGGTEAFF
TRBJ1-5 TRBV12-5 CASGLVLRQGAGNQPQHF
TRBJ1-1 TRBV4-2 CASSQDPGEQNTEAFF
TRBJ1-1 TRBV2 CASSGQVAPVNTEAFF
TRBJ2-7 TRBV29-1 CSVDTGGERYEQYF
TRBJ2-7 TRBV5-1 CASSLGQGRSYEQYF
TRBJ2-1 TRBV14 CASSPAGGPWNEQFF
TRBJ2-3 TRBV7-8 CASSWAYSGGTDTQYF
TRBJ2-2 TRBV2 CASTRYRDRVDTGELFF
TRBJ1-1 TRBV7-3 CASSLRGPGEAFF
TRBJ1-4 TRBV4-2 CASSREIRGTNEKLFF
TRBJ2-4 TRBV12-3/TRBV12-4 CASSLRENIQYF
TRBJ1-4 TRBV6-1 CASSEGTGGSEKLFF
TRBJ1-6 TRBV7-3 CASSLTDNNSPLHF
TRBJ2-2 TRBV6-5 CASSYSRGLVTGELFF
TRBJ2-7 TRBV18 CASSPGTNSYEQYF
TRBJ2-5 TRBV18 CASSRPGPGETQYF
TRBJ1-2 TRBV29-1 CSVAPGQGVRGYTF
TRBJ1-2 TRBV10-3 CAISPSREDGYTF
TRBJ1-1 TRBV7-9 CASSERGEAFF